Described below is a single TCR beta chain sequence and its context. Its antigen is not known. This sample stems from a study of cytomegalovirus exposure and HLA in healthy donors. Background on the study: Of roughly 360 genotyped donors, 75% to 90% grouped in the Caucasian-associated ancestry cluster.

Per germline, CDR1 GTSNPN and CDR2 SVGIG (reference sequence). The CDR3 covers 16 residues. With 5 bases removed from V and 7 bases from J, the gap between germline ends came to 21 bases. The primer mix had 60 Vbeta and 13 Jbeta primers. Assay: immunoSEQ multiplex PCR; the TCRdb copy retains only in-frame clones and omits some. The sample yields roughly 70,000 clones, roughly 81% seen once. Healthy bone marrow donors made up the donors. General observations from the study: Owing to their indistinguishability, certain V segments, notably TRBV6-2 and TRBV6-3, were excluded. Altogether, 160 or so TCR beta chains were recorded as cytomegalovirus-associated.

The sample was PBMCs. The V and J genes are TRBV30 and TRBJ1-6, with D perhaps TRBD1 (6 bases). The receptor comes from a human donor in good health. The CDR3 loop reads CAWALGATGLNSPLHF. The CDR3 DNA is TGTGCCTGGGCCCTGGGAGCGACAGGTTTGAATTCACCCCTCCACTTT.